The 15 T cell receptor beta chains reported below all come from one sample, sequenced in a study of T cells after yellow fever vaccination. TCRdb re-derived calls from the 5' RACE reads in MiXCR, one entry per CDR3 protein. The table includes 500,000 to 650,000 distinct CDR3 sequences, over 9% detected once. The sequencing used PBMCs, collected on the day of the yellow fever booster vaccination. The receptors derive from a man aged 25 to 40 who received the YFV17D yellow fever vaccine.

This clonotype was counted a few times. The chain uses TRBV19 and TRBJ2-1; TRBD2 matches 9 bases. This CDR3 region has 15 residues. Germline V gene sequence: CDR1 LNHDA, CDR2 SQIVND (reference sequence). The junction had 10 bases not matched to a gene; V was cut back by 7 bases and J by 6 bases. CDR3 in DNA: TGTGCCAGTAACCCCGCGGGAGGGCCAATCAATGAGCAGTTCTTC. Protein sequence: CASNPAGGPINEQFF.

The rearrangement joins TRBV27 to TRBJ2-7; 9 bases fit TRBD1. The CDR3 covers 15 residues. The junction had 3 bases not matched to a gene; V was cut back by 3 bases and J by 0 bases. Looked up from germline, CDR1 is MNHEY and CDR2 is SMNVEV (reference sequence). The CDR3 reads CASSLDRGFSYEQYF. In DNA, the CDR3 is TGTGCCAGCAGTTTGGACAGGGGATTCTCCTACGAGCAGTACTTC.

This clonotype was detected a few times. The chain links TRBV7-2 to TRBJ2-3; 11 nucleotides agree with TRBD2. CDR1 is SGHTA, CDR2 FQGNSA, per germline. The CDR3 is 16 residues long. The V gene end was trimmed by 0 bases and the J gene end by 7 bases; junction bases not matched to a gene: 6. CDR3 protein: CASSLATSGRGNTQYF. CDR3 bases: TGTGCCAGCAGCTTAGCCACTAGCGGGAGAGGGAATACGCAGTATTTT.

This clonotype has a handful of counts. This rearrangement joins TRBV4-3 to TRBJ2-1; TRBD2 is a possible D gene (5 bases). Germline loops: CDR1 LGHNA, CDR2 YSLEER. The CDR3 runs 13 residues. V lost 0 bases to trimming and J lost 6 bases, with 6 bases between them. The CDR3 spells CASSQESGNEQFF. DNA of the CDR3: TGCGCCAGCAGCCAAGAGAGCGGCAATGAGCAGTTCTTC.

V gene TRBV5-1 combines with J gene TRBJ2-7; D perhaps matches TRBD1 (5 bases). The CDR3 has 12 residues. Trimming removed 4 bases at V and 6 bases at J, with 11 bases between. The germline CDR1 and CDR2 sequences are SGHRS and YFSETQ. The CDR3 reads CASSMDQGEQYF. The CDR3 nucleotides are TGCGCCAGCAGCATGGACCAGGGCGAGCAGTACTTC.

The gene calls are TRBV4-3 and TRBJ2-1, with 7 bases matching TRBD2. Germline V lookup: CDR1 LGHNA, CDR2 YSLEER. The V and J ends lost 0 bases and 1 base, in that order; junction bases with no gene match: 3. CDR3 length: 16 amino acids. This chain's CDR3 is CASSQDLGGSYNEQFF. The CDR3 DNA is TGCGCCAGCAGCCAAGATTTGGGGGGGTCCTACAATGAGCAGTTCTTC.

This clonotype was observed a handful of times. The V and J genes are TRBV20-1 and TRBJ2-7; possibly TRBD2 for D (5 bases). The CDR3 contains 12 residues. Germline V gene lookup returns CDR1 DFQATT and CDR2 SNEGSKA (reference sequence). V was clipped by 3 bases and J by 4 bases, with 10 bases between them. CDR3 region: CSARNRGYEQYF. CDR3 coding DNA: TGCAGTGCTAGGAATCGGGGATACGAGCAGTACTTC.

This clonotype showed up many times. The V call is TRBV3-1, the J call TRBJ2-1, with a possible D match to TRBD1 (5 bases). The CDR3 has 15 residues. Germline values: CDR1 LGHDT, CDR2 YNNKEL (reference sequence). Trimming removed 1 base at V and 0 bases at J, with 7 bases between. CDR3 sequence reads: CASSQGGPSYNEQFF. The DNA for the CDR3 is TGTGCCAGCAGCCAAGGGGGCCCCTCCTACAATGAGCAGTTCTTC.

There are a few counts of this clonotype. V is TRBV5-1 and J is TRBJ1-6; 11 positions agree with TRBD1. Germline V gives CDR1 SGHRS, CDR2 YFSETQ. This CDR3 has 16 amino acids. The junction had 6 bases not matched to a gene; V was cut back by 3 bases and J by 7 bases. The CDR3 protein is CASSSGQGAANSPLHF. The CDR3 region has the DNA TGCGCCAGCAGCTCCGGACAGGGGGCCGCGAATTCACCCCTCCACTTT.

The chain combines TRBV4-3 with TRBJ2-1; 10 bases are shared with TRBD2. The germline V gene has CDR1 LGHNA and CDR2 YSLEER. V was clipped by 0 bases and J by 9 bases; unmatched bases: 8. The CDR3 contains 16 residues. The CDR3 DNA sequence: TGCGCCAGCAGCCAAGATCTAGCGGGAGAGTATGGTGAGCAGTTCTTC. Translation gives CASSQDLAGEYGEQFF.

This chain uses TRBV7-9 with TRBJ2-7; D might be TRBD2 (5 bases). V lost 0 bases to trimming and J lost 6 bases, with 15 bases between them. Germline V gives CDR1 SEHNR, CDR2 FQNEAQ (reference sequence). This CDR3 region has 15 residues. The CDR3 DNA sequence: TGTGCCAGCAGCTTAGCGCTCGGAGGATCGGCCGAGCAGTACTTC. It specifies CASSLALGGSAEQYF.

This clonotype showed up many times. The chain joins TRBV5-1 to TRBJ2-4; D unresolved. The CDR3 spans 14 residues. Germline CDR1 SGHRS, CDR2 YFSETQ. V lost 3 bases to trimming and J lost 3 bases, with 10 bases between them. CDR3 in amino acids: CASSWSLGKNIQYF. The CDR3 coding sequence is TGCGCCAGCAGCTGGTCCTTGGGCAAAAACATTCAGTACTTC.

This clonotype was observed many times. V gene TRBV7-8 combines with J gene TRBJ2-1, with D perhaps TRBD2 (5 bases). The CDR3 loop spans 17 amino acids. The germline V gene encodes CDR1 SGHVS and CDR2 FQNEAQ. The germline V and J ends were trimmed by 1 base and 0 bases, with 13 bases remaining between them. Here the CDR3 DNA reads TGTGCCAGCAGCTTAGTAGTTACGGGGAGCTCCTACAATGAGCAGTTCTTC. This encodes CASSLVVTGSSYNEQFF.

The genes are TRBV20-1 and TRBJ1-3; 8 bases map to TRBD1. Germline V gives CDR1 DFQATT, CDR2 SNEGSKA (reference sequence). V lost 6 bases to trimming and J lost 4 bases; unmatched junction nucleotides: 5. The CDR3 length is 13 residues. CDR3 sequence (DNA): TGCAGTGCGAGACAGGGGAACGGAAACACCATATATTTT. Encoded protein: CSARQGNGNTIYF.

This clonotype was counted many times. The V and J genes are TRBV28 and TRBJ1-1, with D unclear. Germline loops: CDR1 MDHEN, CDR2 SYDVKM. The CDR3 runs to 14 residues. V was shortened by 2 bases and J by 1 base, with 8 bases between the two germline ends. The CDR3 nucleotides are TGTGCCAGCAGTTTAGGGAGCCGGAACACTGAAGCTTTCTTT. Translating gives CASSLGSRNTEAFF.